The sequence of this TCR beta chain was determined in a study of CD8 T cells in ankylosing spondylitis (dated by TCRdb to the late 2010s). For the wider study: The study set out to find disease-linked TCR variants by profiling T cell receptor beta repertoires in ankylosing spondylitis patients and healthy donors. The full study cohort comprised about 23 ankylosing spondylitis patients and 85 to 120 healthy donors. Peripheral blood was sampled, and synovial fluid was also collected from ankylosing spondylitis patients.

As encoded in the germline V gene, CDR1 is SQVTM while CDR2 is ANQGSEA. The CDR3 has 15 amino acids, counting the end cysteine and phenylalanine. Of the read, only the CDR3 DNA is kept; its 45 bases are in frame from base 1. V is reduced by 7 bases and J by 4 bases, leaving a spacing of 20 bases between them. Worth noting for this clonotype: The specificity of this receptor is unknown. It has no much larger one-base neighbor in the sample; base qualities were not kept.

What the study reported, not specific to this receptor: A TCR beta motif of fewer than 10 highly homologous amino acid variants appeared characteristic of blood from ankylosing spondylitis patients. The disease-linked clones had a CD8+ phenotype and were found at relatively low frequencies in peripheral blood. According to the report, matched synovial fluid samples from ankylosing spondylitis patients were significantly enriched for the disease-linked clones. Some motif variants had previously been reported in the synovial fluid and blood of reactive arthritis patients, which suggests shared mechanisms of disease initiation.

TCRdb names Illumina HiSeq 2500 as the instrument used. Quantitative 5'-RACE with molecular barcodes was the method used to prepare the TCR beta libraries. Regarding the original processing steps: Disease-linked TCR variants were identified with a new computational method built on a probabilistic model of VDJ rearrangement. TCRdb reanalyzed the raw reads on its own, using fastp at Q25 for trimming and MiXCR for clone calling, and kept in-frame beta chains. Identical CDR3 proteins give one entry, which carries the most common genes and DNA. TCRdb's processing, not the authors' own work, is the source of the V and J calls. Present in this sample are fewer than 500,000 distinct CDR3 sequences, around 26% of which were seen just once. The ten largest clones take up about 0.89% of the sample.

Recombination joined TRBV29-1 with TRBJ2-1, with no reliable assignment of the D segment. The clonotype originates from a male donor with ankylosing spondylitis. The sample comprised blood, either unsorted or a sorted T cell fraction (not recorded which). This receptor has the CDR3 CSAIMGRNQYNEQFF. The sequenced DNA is TGCAGCGCCATTATGGGAAGGAATCAATACAATGAGCAGTTCTTC.